This TCR beta chain was sequenced for a study of cytomegalovirus exposure and HLA in healthy donors. Note on this clone: Antigen unknown.

The CDR3 consists of 18 residues. V was clipped by 1 base and J by 0 bases; unmatched bases: 8. Germline-derived CDR1 and CDR2 are MGHRA and YSYEKL. Overall study findings and caveats: Cytomegalovirus association was assigned to approximately 180 TCR beta chains. As confirmed in vitro, three CMV-associated chains were specific for CMV antigens. A missense variant in DCLRE1C was later tied to TCR beta V- and J-gene trimming.

Primers for the PCR totalled 60 Vbeta and 13 Jbeta. The table came from immunoSEQ multiplex PCR; TCRdb's copy has only in-frame clones and leaves some out. This table holds under 45,000 clones, nearly 70% found once. The specimen was PBMCs. The clonotype was recovered from a man between 25 and 39 years old in good health and CMV-seronegative. The chain carries TRBV4-1 and TRBJ2-1; 8 bases map to TRBD2. CDR3 region: CASSQAGGGGSSYNEQFF. CDR3 sequence (DNA): TGCGCCAGCAGCCAAGCCGGGGGGGGTGGGAGCTCCTACAATGAGCAGTTCTTC.